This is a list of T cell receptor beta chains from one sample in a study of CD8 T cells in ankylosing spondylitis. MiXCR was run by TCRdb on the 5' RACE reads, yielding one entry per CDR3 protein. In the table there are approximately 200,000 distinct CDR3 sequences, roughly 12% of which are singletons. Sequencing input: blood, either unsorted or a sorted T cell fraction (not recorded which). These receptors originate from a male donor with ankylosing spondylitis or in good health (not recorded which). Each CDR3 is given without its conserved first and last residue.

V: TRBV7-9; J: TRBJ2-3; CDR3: ASSSLKGGNSTDTQY
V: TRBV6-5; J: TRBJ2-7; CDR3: ASSYWATTSEQY
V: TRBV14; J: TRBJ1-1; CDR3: ASSPWGAPRAEAF
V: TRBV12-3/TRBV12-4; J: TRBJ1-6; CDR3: ASTEGGGTSPLH
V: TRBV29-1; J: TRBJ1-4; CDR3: SVELGQGNEKLF
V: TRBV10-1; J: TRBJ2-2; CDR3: ASSSGHTNTGELF
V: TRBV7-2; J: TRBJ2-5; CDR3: ASSLVDLAETQY
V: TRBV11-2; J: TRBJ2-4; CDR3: ASSSLWPGTSRNIQY
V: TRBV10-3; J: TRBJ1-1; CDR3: AISALSRTPTLGHTEAF
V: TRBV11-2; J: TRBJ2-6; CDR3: ASSVTGILLSGANVLT
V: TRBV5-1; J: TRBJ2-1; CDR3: ASSGKTSGVSNEQF
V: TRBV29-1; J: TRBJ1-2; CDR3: SVVVGAGYT
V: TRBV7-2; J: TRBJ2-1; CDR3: ASSPGTGGISHNEQF
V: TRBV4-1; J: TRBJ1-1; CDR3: ASSQFTGYHNTEAF
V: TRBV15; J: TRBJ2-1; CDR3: ATSGTSGGYNEQF
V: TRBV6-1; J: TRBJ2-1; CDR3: ASRGTSGPKSSYNEQF
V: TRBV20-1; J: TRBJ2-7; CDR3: SAPVGYEQY
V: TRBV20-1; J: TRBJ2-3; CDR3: SAIGQSLFEQY
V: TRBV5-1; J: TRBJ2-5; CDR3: ASSLSIPAETQY
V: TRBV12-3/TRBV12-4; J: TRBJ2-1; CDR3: ASSPPGGIYNEQF
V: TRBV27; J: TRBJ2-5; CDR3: ASILPLEIQY
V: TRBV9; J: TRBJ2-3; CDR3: ASSPWTSGGRSTDTQY
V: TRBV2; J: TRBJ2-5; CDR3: ASSPFGGLQETQY
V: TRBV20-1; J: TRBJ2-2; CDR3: SARIGTGIGELF
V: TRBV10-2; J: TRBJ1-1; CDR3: ASTPGPNTEAF
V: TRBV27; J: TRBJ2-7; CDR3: ASSQWHRRAYEQY
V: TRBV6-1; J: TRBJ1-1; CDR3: ASAPSWNTEAF
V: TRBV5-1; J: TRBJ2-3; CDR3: ASSLEVGATDTQY
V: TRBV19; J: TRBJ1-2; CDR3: ASTLGGFGYT
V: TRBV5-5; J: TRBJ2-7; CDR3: ASSVGTGGGNEQY
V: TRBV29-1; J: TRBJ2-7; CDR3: SVEGGGGAYEQY
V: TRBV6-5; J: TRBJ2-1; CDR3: ASRPHQGSYNEQF